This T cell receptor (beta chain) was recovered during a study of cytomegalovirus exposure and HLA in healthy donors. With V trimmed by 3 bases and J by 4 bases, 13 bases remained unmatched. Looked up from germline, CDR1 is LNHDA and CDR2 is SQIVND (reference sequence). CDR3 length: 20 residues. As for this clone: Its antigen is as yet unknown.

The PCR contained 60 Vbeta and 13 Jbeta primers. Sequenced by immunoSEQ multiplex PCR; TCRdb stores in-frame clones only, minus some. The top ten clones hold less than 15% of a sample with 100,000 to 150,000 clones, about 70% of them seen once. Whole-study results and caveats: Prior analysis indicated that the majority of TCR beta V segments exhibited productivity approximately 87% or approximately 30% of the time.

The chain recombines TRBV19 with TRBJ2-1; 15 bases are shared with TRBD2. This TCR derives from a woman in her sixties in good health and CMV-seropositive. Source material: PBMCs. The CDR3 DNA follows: TGTGCCAGTAGTATGATGGGGGTGAGGACTAGCGGGAGGGAATACAATGAGCAGTTCTTC. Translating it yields CASSMMGVRTSGREYNEQFF.